The 24 T cell receptor beta chains listed next were all sequenced from one sample in a study of STAT5B mutations in CD4+ large granular lymphocyte leukemia. Profiling relied on immunoSEQ multiplex PCR, and the TCRdb table lists in-frame clones only, not all of them. The profile shows about 45,000 clones, approximately 83% of them singletons. Material for sequencing was CD4+ T cells from blood buffy coats. The receptors stem from a human donor in good health.

The V call is TRBV28, the J call TRBJ2-7; D unresolved. Trimming stripped 5 bases from V and 7 bases from J, with 18 bases between. CDR3 length: 14 amino acids. Germline values: CDR1 MDHEN, CDR2 SYDVKM. Written as DNA, the CDR3 is TGTGCCAGCAGTGCGGCTCCGAAGCTCCGAGAGCAGTACTTC. Protein: CASSAAPKLREQYF.

The chain couples TRBV30 to TRBJ1-1, with a tentative D call TRBD1 (6 bases). Trimming took 0 bases from V and 1 from J, leaving 9 bases between them. The CDR3 sequence is 14 residues long. Per the germline V gene, CDR1 is GTSNPN and CDR2 is SVGIG (reference sequence). The CDR3: CAWSVDSRNTEAFF. The CDR3 DNA is TGTGCCTGGAGTGTGGACAGTAGGAACACTGAAGCTTTCTTT. The variable domain in full, with the rest retrieved from reference TRBV30 and TRBJ1-1, is SQTIHQWPATLVQPVGSPLSLECTVEGTSNPNLYWYRQAAGRGLQLLFYSVGIGQISSEVPQNLSASRPQDRQFILSSKKLLLSDSGFYLCAWSVDSRNTEAFFGQGTRLTVV.

The V call is TRBV5-6, the J call TRBJ2-1, with 9 bases lining up with TRBD2. V gave up 2 bases and J gave up 6 bases; unmatched junction bases: 3. Germline V gene sequence: CDR1 SGHDT, CDR2 YYEEEE. The CDR3 length is 14 residues. The CDR3 nucleotides are TGTGCCAGCAGCTTTGGCGGGAGGGGCAATGAGCAGTTCTTC. It translates to CASSFGGRGNEQFF.

The CDR3 DNA sequence: TGTGCCAGCAGTTACTTCGGGGGCGCGGAGACCCAGTACTTC. Its translation: CASSYFGGAETQYF. J is TRBJ2-5 and V is TRBV6-5; D is tentatively TRBD1 or TRBD2 (6 bases each). The V and J ends lost 1 base and 5 bases respectively, with 11 bases between them. Germline V CDR1 and CDR2: MNHEY, SVGAGI. This CDR3 is 14 amino acids long.

This chain joins TRBV6-5 and TRBJ1-1, with 9 nucleotides matching TRBD1. The trim removed 4 bases at V and 2 bases at J, leaving 2 bases unmatched. Germline V lookup: CDR1 MNHEY, CDR2 SVGAGI. CDR3 size: 14 residues. This chain's CDR3 is CASSLDRGNTEAFF. CDR3 DNA sequence: TGTGCCAGCAGTTTGGACAGGGGAAACACTGAAGCTTTCTTT.

This sequence joins TRBV29-1 and TRBJ2-3; D is perhaps TRBD1 or TRBD2 (6 bases each). CDR1 is SQVTM, CDR2 ANQGSEA, per germline. The CDR3 totals 15 residues. Deletions cut 4 bases from V and 3 bases from J, with 17 bases between. This CDR3 is CSVAGGGMGTDTQYF. CDR3 nucleotide sequence: TGCAGCGTTGCTGGGGGCGGGATGGGAACAGATACGCAGTATTTT.

The rearrangement joins TRBV5-5 to TRBJ1-1; no clear D gene. Trimming removed 2 bases at V and 0 bases at J, with 11 bases between. CDR1 and CDR2 from the germline V gene are SGHKS and YYEKEE (reference sequence). The CDR3 is 15 amino acids. In DNA, the CDR3 is TGTGCCAGCAGCTTATTTACCGGGGTGAACACTGAAGCTTTCTTT. Amino acid sequence: CASSLFTGVNTEAFF.

This chain joins TRBV25-1 and TRBJ2-1; TRBD2 agrees at 11 bases. V trimming: 3 bases; J trimming: 6 bases; junction bases outside the gene matches: 4. This CDR3 spans 15 amino acids. Germline CDR1 MGHDK, CDR2 SYGVNS. CDR3 residues: CASSDSGRASNEQFF. The CDR3 coding sequence is TGTGCCAGCAGTGATAGCGGGAGGGCTAGCAATGAGCAGTTCTTC.

V usage is TRBV7-2 and J usage is TRBJ2-7; TRBD1 is a possible D gene (5 bases). The CDR3 extends over 13 amino acids. Trimming pared 2 bases from V and 1 base from J, leaving 6 bases between. CDR1 is SGHTA and CDR2 is FQGNSA in the germline V gene. This CDR3 reads CASSLSGSYEQYF. CDR3 bases: TGTGCCAGCAGCTTATCAGGGTCCTACGAGCAGTACTTC.

The rearrangement links TRBV27 to TRBJ2-7; 7 positions match TRBD1. The CDR3 is made up of 15 amino acids. CDR1 is MNHEY and CDR2 is SMNVEV in the germline V gene (reference sequence). With 6 bases clipped from V and 7 bases from J, the junction kept 15 bases outside the gene matches. The CDR3 protein is CASSRPGQPRGEQYF. The CDR3, as DNA: TGTGCCAGCAGCCGCCCGGGACAGCCTAGAGGGGAGCAGTACTTC.

The rearrangement joins TRBV5-1 to TRBJ2-5, with a tentative D call TRBD1 (6 bases). V gave up 4 bases and J gave up 9 bases, with 19 bases separating them. Germline loops: CDR1 SGHRS, CDR2 YFSETQ. The CDR3 has 14 residues. In DNA, the CDR3 is TGCGCCAGCAGCCCCCCCGACAGGCAGGCGGCCCAGTACTTC. Residues: CASSPPDRQAAQYF.

The genes are TRBV7-3 and TRBJ1-2; the D is unclear. CDR3 length equals 14 residues. Trimming took off 5 bases at V and 0 bases at J, with 10 bases between the two ends. Germline assignment: CDR1 SGHTA and CDR2 FQGTGA. CDR3 region: CASSPRHSNYGYTF. The CDR3 nucleotides read TGTGCCAGCAGCCCCCGACACTCTAACTATGGCTACACCTTC.

This rearrangement joins TRBV19 to TRBJ2-1; no reliable D call. This CDR3 has 11 amino acids. Between the trimmed V and J ends, which lost 6 bases and 4 bases, there was a span of 4 bases. Per germline, CDR1 LNHDA and CDR2 SQIVND (reference sequence). CDR3 protein: CASRGYNEQFF. The DNA for the CDR3 is TGTGCCAGTAGAGGTTACAATGAGCAGTTCTTC.

The rearrangement links TRBV5-4 to TRBJ1-4, with D possibly being TRBD1 (5 bases). CDR1 and CDR2 (germline): SGHNT, YYREEE (reference sequence). The V end lost 2 bases, the J end lost 7 bases, and 12 bases lay between the germline ends. The CDR3 length is 14 residues. The DNA of the CDR3 is TGTGCCAGCAGCTTTGGGCAGGGAAGTGAAAAACTGTTTTTT. It is translated as CASSFGQGSEKLFF.

The chain has TRBV27 and TRBJ2-3, with D uncertain. Trimming left V 4 bases short and J 6 bases short, with 17 bases between. The CDR3 length is 15 residues. Germline V gene lookup returns CDR1 MNHEY and CDR2 SMNVEV (reference sequence). DNA of the CDR3: TGTGCCAGCAGTTCCACACCGCACCACACGGATACGCAGTATTTT. It yields the protein CASSSTPHHTDTQYF.

DNA for the CDR3: TGCGCCAGCAGCTCCTCAGGGGGAATAAGCAATCAGCCCCAGCATTTT. Protein product: CASSSSGGISNQPQHF. The chain links TRBV5-1 to TRBJ1-5; TRBD1 matches at 7 bases. J gave up 1 base and V 3 bases, and 7 bases lay outside the gene matches. The CDR3 length is 16 residues. Germline lookup yields CDR1 SGHRS and CDR2 YFSETQ.

The rearrangement joins TRBV2 to TRBJ2-1; D gene ambiguous. The V end lost 1 base, the J end lost 8 bases, and 21 bases lay between the germline ends. The germline V gene encodes CDR1 SNHLY and CDR2 FYNNEI. This CDR3 contains 17 residues. For the CDR3, the DNA is TGTGCCAGCAGTGAAGGACTGGGTCGTACCCTCGGGCATGAGCAGTTCTTC. Protein: CASSEGLGRTLGHEQFF.

V and J are TRBV6-6 and TRBJ1-1; D ambiguous. The CDR3 has 12 residues. Germline loops: CDR1 MNHNY, CDR2 SVGAGI (reference sequence). The V and J ends lost 4 bases and 1 base respectively, with 4 bases between them. Here the CDR3 DNA reads TGTGCCAGCAGTTTACAGAACACTGAAGCTTTCTTT. Its translation is CASSLQNTEAFF.

This chain uses TRBV7-3 with TRBJ1-1; D is unresolved. Trimming shortened V by 3 bases and J by 3 bases, and 8 bases separated the two germline ends. The CDR3 has 13 amino acids. CDR1 SGHTA and CDR2 FQGTGA come from the germline V gene. DNA for the CDR3: TGTGCCAGCAGCTTGAGGCGCGACACTGAAGCTTTCTTT. Its protein is CASSLRRDTEAFF.

V and J are TRBV27 and TRBJ2-7; 7 bases match TRBD2. Germline trimming cut 5 bases from V and 1 base from J; bases unmatched to any gene: 5. The CDR3 length is 14 residues. Germline-derived CDR1 and CDR2 are MNHEY and SMNVEV (reference sequence). The chain's CDR3 is CASSGSSGSYEQYF. CDR3 nucleotide sequence: TGTGCCAGCAGTGGGTCTAGCGGATCCTACGAGCAGTACTTC.

This chain uses TRBV5-1 with TRBJ2-1; 7 bases are shared with TRBD2. CDR1 is SGHRS, CDR2 YFSETQ, per germline. The J segment lost 3 bases and the V segment lost 3 bases, leaving 12 bases of the junction unmatched. The CDR3 has 17 amino acids. The CDR3 coding sequence is TGCGCCAGCAGCTGGACTAGTCCCCGGACGAACTACAATGAGCAGTTCTTC. Encoded protein: CASSWTSPRTNYNEQFF.

The rearrangement links TRBV28 to TRBJ1-1, with TRBD1 identical over 10 bases. This CDR3 is built from 15 residues. The germline gives CDR1 MDHEN, CDR2 SYDVKM. The junction had 14 bases not matched to a gene; V was cut back by 3 bases and J by 13 bases. For the CDR3, the DNA is TGTGCCAGCAGTTTGACAATACGGGCGGACAGGGGGGATTTCTTT. Its translation is CASSLTIRADRGDFF.

The CDR3, as DNA: TGTGCCAGCACCCTTGGGGGAGCGGGGTCCGGGGAGCTGTTTTTT. Its translation is CASTLGGAGSGELFF. The V call is TRBV2, the J call TRBJ2-2; 7 bases align to TRBD2. This CDR3 region has 15 residues. Trimming at V came to 7 bases and at J to 6 bases, leaving 11 bases not matched to a gene. CDR1 and CDR2 (germline): SNHLY, FYNNEI.

V is TRBV19 and J is TRBJ2-1, with D possibly TRBD2 on 5 matching bases. Trimming pared 6 bases from V and 0 bases from J, leaving 15 bases between. There are 16 residues in the CDR3. Germline CDR1 reads LNHDA; CDR2 reads SQIVND (reference sequence). The CDR3 DNA reads TGTGCCAGTAGGAACGATGTAGCGAGCTCCTACAATGAGCAGTTCTTC. Protein product: CASRNDVASSYNEQFF.